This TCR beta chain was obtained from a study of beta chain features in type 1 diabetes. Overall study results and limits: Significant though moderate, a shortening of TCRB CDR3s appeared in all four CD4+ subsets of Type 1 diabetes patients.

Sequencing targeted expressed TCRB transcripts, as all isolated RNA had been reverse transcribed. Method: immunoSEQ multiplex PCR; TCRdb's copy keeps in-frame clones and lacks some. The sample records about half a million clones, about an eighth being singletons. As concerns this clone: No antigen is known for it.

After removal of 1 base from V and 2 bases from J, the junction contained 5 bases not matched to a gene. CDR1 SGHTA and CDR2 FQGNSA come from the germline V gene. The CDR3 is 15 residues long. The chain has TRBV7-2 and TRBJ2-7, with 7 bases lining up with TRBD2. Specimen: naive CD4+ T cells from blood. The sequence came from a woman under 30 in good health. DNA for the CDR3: TGTGCCAGCAGCTTAGAATTTGGGACTACCTACGAGCAGTACTTC. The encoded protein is CASSLEFGTTYEQYF. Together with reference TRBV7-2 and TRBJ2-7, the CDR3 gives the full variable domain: GAGVSQSPSNKVTEKGKDVELRCDPISGHTALYWYRQSLGQGLEFLIYFQGNSAPDKSGLPSDRFSAERTGGSVSTLTIQRTQQEDSAVYLCASSLEFGTTYEQYFGPGTRLTVT.